The next 27 T cell receptor beta chains were all read from a single sample in a study of blood T cell repertoires in COVID-19. TCRdb's table, derived via immunoSEQ multiplex PCR, lists solely in-frame clones and lacks some. The table shows about 140,000 clones, with about four fifths occurring only once. The sequenced sample was peripheral blood. The source is a human donor in a cohort sampled during active COVID-19.

This chain joins TRBV25-1 and TRBJ1-1; unclear D gene. CDR1 and CDR2 (germline): MGHDK, SYGVNS. CDR3 length: 15 amino acids. V lost 1 base to trimming and J lost 4 bases, with 13 bases between them. The DNA of the CDR3 is TGTGCCAGCAGTGAATCGGCCTATGGGAGCACTGAAGCTTTCTTT. Translated, it gives CASSESAYGSTEAFF.

This clone was seen a single time. V usage is TRBV7-9 and J usage is TRBJ2-7; 9 nucleotides match TRBD1. This CDR3 has 13 amino acids. CDR1 SEHNR and CDR2 FQNEAQ come from the germline V gene (reference sequence). The junction had 1 base not matched to a gene; V was cut back by 4 bases and J by 3 bases. Written as DNA, the CDR3 is TGTGCCAGCAGCTGGGACAGGGACTACGAGCAGTACTTC. Its protein is CASSWDRDYEQYF. The entire variable domain, with the rest obtained from reference TRBV7-9 and TRBJ2-7, is as follows: DTGVSQNPRHKITKRGQNVTFRCDPISEHNRLYWYRQTLGQGPEFLTYFQNEAQLEKSRLLSDRFSAERPKGSFSTLEIQRTEQGDSAMYLCASSWDRDYEQYFGPGTRLTVT.

The gene calls are TRBV7-2 and TRBJ2-3; D might be TRBD1 (6 bases). CDR3 size: 13 residues. Trimming took 7 bases from V and 4 from J, leaving 12 bases between them. Germline V lookup: CDR1 SGHTA, CDR2 FQGNSA. CDR3 nucleotide sequence: TGTGCCAGCACCATTGAGGGGGCAGATACGCAGTATTTT. It yields the protein CASTIEGADTQYF.

The chain has TRBV3-1 (or the pseudogene TRBV3-2) and TRBJ2-4; possible D gene TRBD2, 7 bases. Germline values: CDR1 LGHDT, CDR2 YNNKEL (reference sequence). Trimming removed 0 bases from V and 3 bases from J, with 21 bases in between. This CDR3 is built from 19 residues. Here the CDR3 DNA reads TGTGCCAGCAGCCAAGACGGAGGGGGGGCCGGCGGGAACAAAAACATTCAGTACTTC. Encoded protein: CASSQDGGGAGGNKNIQYF.

CDR3 protein: CASSAGNYGYTF. CDR3 nucleotides: TGTGCCAGCAGTGCGGGGAACTATGGCTACACCTTC. V usage is TRBV6-4 and J usage is TRBJ1-2, with unresolved D. V lost 4 bases, J lost 2 bases, and 5 bases lay in between. Germline V lookup: CDR1 MRHNA, CDR2 SNTAGT. The CDR3 spans 12 residues.

For the CDR3, the DNA is TGTGCCATCAGTGAGTCTAGCAGGGGGCGTGAAAGCGAAAAACTGTTTTTT. It codes for CAISESSRGRESEKLFF. This chain links TRBV10-3 with TRBJ1-4, with TRBD1 identical over 8 bases. Germline assignment: CDR1 ENHRY and CDR2 SYGVKD. V lost 0 bases, J lost 8 bases, and 11 bases stayed unmatched. This CDR3 is built from 17 residues.

The chain has TRBV19 and TRBJ2-6; D is unclear. The germline gives CDR1 LNHDA, CDR2 SQIVND (reference sequence). CDR3 length: 14 residues. The ends were cut back, 5 bases at V and 0 bases at J, with 5 bases in the middle. The DNA for the CDR3 is TGTGCCAGTAGTCGGTACTCTGGGGCCAACGTCCTGACTTTC. Its translation is CASSRYSGANVLTF.

V is TRBV6-5 and J is TRBJ2-7, with TRBD1 as a possible D gene (5 bases). This CDR3 has 12 residues. The V end lost 10 bases, the J end lost 7 bases, and 17 bases lay between the germline ends. Germline assignment: CDR1 MNHEY and CDR2 SVGAGI. CDR3 protein: CATVEWTKEQYF. CDR3 bases: TGTGCCACCGTCGAGTGGACAAAGGAGCAGTACTTC.

This CDR3 reads CASSDQGDQPQHF. The CDR3, as DNA: TGTGCCAGCAGTGACCAGGGGGACCAGCCCCAGCATTTT. The chain is built from TRBV6-4 and TRBJ1-5; 7 bases are shared with TRBD1. CDR1 is MRHNA, CDR2 SNTAGT, per germline. Losses at the gene ends were 2 bases for V and 7 bases for J; bases not matched to a gene: 2. This CDR3 comprises 13 residues.

This clone was seen only once. DNA for the CDR3: TGTGCCAGCAGCGTAGAACGGCAGGGATGGACGATCGGGGAGCTGTTTTTT. This codes for CASSVERQGWTIGELFF. This chain connects TRBV9 to TRBJ2-2; D perhaps matches TRBD1 (5 bases). Germline CDR1 SGDLS, CDR2 YYNGEE. Between the trimmed V and J ends, which lost 0 bases and 7 bases, there was a span of 19 bases. CDR3 length equals 17 residues.

The chain carries TRBV5-8 and TRBJ2-3; 7 nucleotides line up with TRBD2. CDR1 SGHTS and CDR2 YDEGEE come from the germline V gene. The CDR3 is 12 amino acids. V dropped 5 bases and J dropped 4; count of bases not matched to a gene: 1. CDR3 region: CASSGGADTQYF. For the CDR3, the DNA is TGTGCCAGCAGTGGGGGGGCAGATACGCAGTATTTT.

The chain carries TRBV11-3 and TRBJ1-6, with no clear D. Trimming cost V 6 bases and J 9 bases, with 18 bases left between them. Germline values: CDR1 SGHNT, CDR2 YENEEA. The CDR3 has 15 amino acids. The CDR3 DNA reads as TGTGCCAGCAGTAAAAATCCGGGGTCTGGTTCACCCCTCCACTTT. It is translated as CASSKNPGSGSPLHF.

This sequence joins TRBV5-1 and TRBJ1-5, with 10 bases matching TRBD1. Germline CDR1 and CDR2: SGHRS and YFSETQ. The CDR3 is 14 residues long. The ends lost 4 bases at V and 5 bases at J; junction bases unmatched: 3. CDR3 coding DNA: TGCGCCAGCAGCCCTGGGACAGGGGATCAGCCCCAGCATTTT. Amino acid sequence: CASSPGTGDQPQHF. The full variable domain, its missing parts supplied by reference TRBV5-1 and TRBJ1-5, is KAGVTQTPRYLIKTRGQQVTLSCSPISGHRSVSWYQQTPGQGLQFLFEYFSETQRNKGNFPGRFSGRQFSNSRSEMNVSTLELGDSALYLCASSPGTGDQPQHFGDGTRLSIL.

The chain links TRBV19 to TRBJ1-3; D not resolved. In germline, CDR1 is LNHDA, CDR2 SQIVND (reference sequence). This CDR3 has 14 residues. Between the trimmed V and J ends, which lost 5 bases and 0 bases, there was a span of 8 bases. Here the CDR3 DNA reads TGTGCCAGTAGTGTATCCAGCTCTGGAAACACCATATATTTT. Protein sequence: CASSVSSSGNTIYF. The complete variable domain, with remaining parts taken from reference TRBV19 and TRBJ1-3, reads DGGITQSPKYLFRKEGQNVTLSCEQNLNHDAMYWYRQDPGQGLRLIYYSQIVNDFQKGDIAEGYSVSREKKESFPLTVTSAQKNPTAFYLCASSVSSSGNTIYFGEGSWLTVV.

This clone was observed a handful of times. Here the CDR3 DNA reads TGTGCCAGCAGTTTCCGGAGCAATCAGCCCCAGCATTTT. This translates into CASSFRSNQPQHF. V is TRBV12-3 or TRBV12-4 and J is TRBJ1-5, with D unclear. This CDR3 spans 13 amino acids. V lost 3 bases and J 1 base, leaving 4 bases between the germline ends.

This sequence joins TRBV5-1 and TRBJ2-7; D remains unclear. The ends were cut back, 1 base at V and 4 bases at J, with 12 bases in the middle. The CDR3 consists of 14 residues. The germline V gene has CDR1 SGHRS and CDR2 YFSETQ. CDR3 sequence (DNA): TGCGCCAGCAGCTTGTTGTCAGATTCATACGAGCAGTACTTC. It yields the protein CASSLLSDSYEQYF.

The chain combines TRBV29-1 with TRBJ2-3; a possible D gene is TRBD1 (8 bases). The V and J ends lost 7 bases and 2 bases respectively, with 19 bases between them. Germline V gives CDR1 SQVTM, CDR2 ANQGSEA. CDR3 length: 15 residues. In DNA form, the CDR3 reads TGCAGCGAACAGGGGGGAGGGGGGCCCACAGATACGCAGTATTTT. It is translated as CSEQGGGGPTDTQYF.

This clone was seen only a few times. The chain uses TRBV27 and TRBJ2-2; TRBD1 aligns across 11 bases. Trimming removed 6 bases from V and 4 bases from J; junction bases left unmatched: 7. In germline, CDR1 is MNHEY, CDR2 SMNVEV (reference sequence). CDR3 length: 16 amino acids. CDR3 in amino acids: CASRGQGGAGTGELFF. In DNA, the CDR3 is TGTGCCAGCAGGGGACAGGGGGGCGCGGGCACCGGGGAGCTGTTTTTT.

The chain is built from TRBV5-4 and TRBJ1-4; a weak D match, TRBD1 (6 bases). Germline CDR1 and CDR2: SGHNT and YYREEE (reference sequence). V shed 2 bases and J shed 1 base, with 6 bases lying between them. The CDR3 has 14 residues. The CDR3 region is CASSFRGTNEKLFF. The CDR3, as DNA: TGTGCCAGCAGCTTCAGGGGAACTAATGAAAAACTGTTTTTT.

This chain uses TRBV7-2 with TRBJ2-7; 7 bases are a match to TRBD1. CDR3 length equals 15 residues. CDR1 is SGHTA and CDR2 is FQGNSA in the germline V gene. After removal of 4 bases from V and 2 bases from J, the junction contained 8 bases not matched to a gene. As DNA, the CDR3 is TGTGCCAGCAGCTCAGTGACAGGGTCTGCCTACGAGCAGTACTTC. It codes for CASSSVTGSAYEQYF.

The chain uses TRBV2 and TRBJ1-3; D gene unclear. CDR3 length: 15 residues. Germline values: CDR1 SNHLY, CDR2 FYNNEI. Trimming shortened V by 4 bases and J by 0 bases, and 10 bases separated the two germline ends. CDR3 nucleotide sequence: TGTGCCAGCAGTGCTGAATCCAGCTCTGGAAACACCATATATTTT. This translates into CASSAESSSGNTIYF.

This sequence joins TRBV7-9 and TRBJ1-6; 8 positions match TRBD1. After removal of 4 bases from V and 4 bases from J, the junction contained 9 bases not matched to a gene. CDR3 length equals 17 residues. From germline, CDR1 is SEHNR and CDR2 FQNEAQ (reference sequence). The CDR3 coding sequence is TGTGCCAGCAGCTCGGCCCAGGGGGCTACATATAATTCACCCCTCCACTTT. Its protein is CASSSAQGATYNSPLHF.

This chain uses TRBV19 with TRBJ2-4, with TRBD2 matching over 9 bases. This CDR3 spans 17 amino acids. With V trimmed by 3 bases and J by 0 bases, 6 bases remained unmatched. The germline CDR1 and CDR2 sequences are LNHDA and SQIVND (reference sequence). CDR3 region: CASSIESGGLAKNIQYF. As DNA, the CDR3 is TGTGCCAGTAGTATCGAGAGCGGGGGGCTAGCCAAAAACATTCAGTACTTC.

This rearrangement joins TRBV9 to TRBJ2-3; 7 nucleotides match TRBD2. The J segment lost 6 bases and the V segment lost 0 bases, leaving 4 bases of the junction unmatched. CDR3 size: 14 residues. Germline CDR1 and CDR2: SGDLS and YYNGEE. The CDR3 protein is CASSVEAGSDTQYF. CDR3 in DNA: TGTGCCAGCAGCGTAGAAGCGGGGAGCGATACGCAGTATTTT.

This chain uses TRBV29-1 with TRBJ1-2, with D maybe TRBD1 (5 bases). The germline CDR1 and CDR2 sequences are SQVTM and ANQGSEA. Trimming removed 0 bases at V and 4 bases at J, with 15 bases between. The length of the CDR3 is 15 residues. DNA of the CDR3: TGCAGCGTTGAAGAATTAGACAGCTCTTCCTATGGCTACACCTTC. Translation: CSVEELDSSSYGYTF. The variable domain in full, completed from reference TRBV29-1 and TRBJ1-2, reads SAVISQKPSRDICQRGTSLTIQCQVDSQVTMMFWYRQQPGQSLTLIATANQGSEATYESGFVIDKFPISRPNLTFSTLTVSNMSPEDSSIYLCSVEELDSSSYGYTFGSGTRLTVV.

The rearrangement uses TRBV15 and TRBJ1-2, with TRBD1 matching over 8 bases. This CDR3 has 18 residues. J gave up 3 bases and V 0 bases, and 12 bases lay outside the gene matches. The V gene's germline CDR1 is LNHNV and CDR2 YYDKDF (reference sequence). DNA for the CDR3: TGTGCCACCAGCAGAGATTTTCTCTCTTACAGGGGGGACTATGGCTACACCTTC. Amino acids: CATSRDFLSYRGDYGYTF.

This clone was detected once. This chain connects TRBV2 to TRBJ1-2, with 8 bases that match TRBD1. CDR1 is SNHLY and CDR2 is FYNNEI in the germline V gene. V lost 6 bases and J lost 2; bases outside the gene matches: 5. The CDR3 runs to 14 residues. The CDR3 nucleotides are TGTGCCAGCAGAGAGGACAGGGTCAACTATGGCTACACCTTC. It translates to CASREDRVNYGYTF.